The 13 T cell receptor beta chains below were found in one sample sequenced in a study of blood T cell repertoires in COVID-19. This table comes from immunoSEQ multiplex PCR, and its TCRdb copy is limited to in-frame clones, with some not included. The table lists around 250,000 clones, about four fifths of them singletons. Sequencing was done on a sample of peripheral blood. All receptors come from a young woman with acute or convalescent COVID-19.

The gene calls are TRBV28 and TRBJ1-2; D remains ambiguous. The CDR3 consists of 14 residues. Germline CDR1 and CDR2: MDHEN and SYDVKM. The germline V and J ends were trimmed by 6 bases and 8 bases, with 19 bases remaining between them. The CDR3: CASRILGRVGGYTF. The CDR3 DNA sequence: TGTGCCAGCAGAATCCTGGGGAGGGTTGGAGGCTACACCTTC.

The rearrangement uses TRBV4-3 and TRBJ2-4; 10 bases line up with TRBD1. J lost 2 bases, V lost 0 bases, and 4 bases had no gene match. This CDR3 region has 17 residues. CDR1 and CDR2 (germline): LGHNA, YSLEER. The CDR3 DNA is TGCGCCAGCAGCCAAGAGAGACAGGGGGCATCCAAAAACATTCAGTACTTC. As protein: CASSQERQGASKNIQYF.

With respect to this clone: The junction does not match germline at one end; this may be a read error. The CDR3 coding sequence is TGTGCCACAACCTCCAGGGGCTCGAGGCCCTACGAGCAATACTTC. Amino acids: CATTSRGSRPYEQYF. The J gene is TRBJ2-7, the V gene TRBV6-5, with D possibly being TRBD1 (6 bases). The germline gives CDR1 MNHEY, CDR2 SVGAGI. This CDR3 is 15 amino acids long.

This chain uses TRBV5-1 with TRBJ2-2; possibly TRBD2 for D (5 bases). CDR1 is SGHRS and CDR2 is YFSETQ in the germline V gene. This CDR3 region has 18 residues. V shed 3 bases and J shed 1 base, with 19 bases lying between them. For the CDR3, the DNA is TGCGCCAGCAGCTCACAACCCCAGGAGGTCTTGAACACCGGGGAGCTGTTTTTT. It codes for CASSSQPQEVLNTGELFF.

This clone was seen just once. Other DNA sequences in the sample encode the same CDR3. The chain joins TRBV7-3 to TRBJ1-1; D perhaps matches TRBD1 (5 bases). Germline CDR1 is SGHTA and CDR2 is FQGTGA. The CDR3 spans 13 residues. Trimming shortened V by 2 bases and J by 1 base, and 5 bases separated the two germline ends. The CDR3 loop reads CASSLQGNTEAFF. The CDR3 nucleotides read TGTGCCAGCAGCTTACAGGGGAACACTGAAGCTTTCTTT.

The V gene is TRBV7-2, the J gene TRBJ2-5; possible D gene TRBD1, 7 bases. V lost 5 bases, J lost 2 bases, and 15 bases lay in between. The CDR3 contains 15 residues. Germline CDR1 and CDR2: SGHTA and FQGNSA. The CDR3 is CASSALRGAQETQYF. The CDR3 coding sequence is TGTGCCAGCAGCGCTCTCAGGGGGGCGCAAGAGACCCAGTACTTC.

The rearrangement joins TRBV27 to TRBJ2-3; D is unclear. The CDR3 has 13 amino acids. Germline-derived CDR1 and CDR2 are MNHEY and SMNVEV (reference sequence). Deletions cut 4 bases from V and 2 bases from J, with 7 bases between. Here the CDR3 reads CASSSIPTDTQYF. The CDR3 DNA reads TGTGCCAGCAGTTCCATTCCCACAGATACGCAGTATTTT.

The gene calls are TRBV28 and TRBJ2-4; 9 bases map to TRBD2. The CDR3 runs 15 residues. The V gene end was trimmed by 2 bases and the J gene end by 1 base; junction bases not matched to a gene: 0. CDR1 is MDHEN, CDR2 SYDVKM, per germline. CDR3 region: CASSLAGGAKNIQYF. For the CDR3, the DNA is TGTGCCAGCAGTTTAGCGGGAGGGGCCAAAAACATTCAGTACTTC.

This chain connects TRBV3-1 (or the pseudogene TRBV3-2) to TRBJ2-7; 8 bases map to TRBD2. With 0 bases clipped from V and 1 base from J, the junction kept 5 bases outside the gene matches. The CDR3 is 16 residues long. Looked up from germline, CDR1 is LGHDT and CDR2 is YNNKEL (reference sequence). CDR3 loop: CASSQELAVRSYEQYF. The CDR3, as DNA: TGTGCCAGCAGCCAAGAACTAGCGGTGAGATCCTACGAGCAGTACTTC.

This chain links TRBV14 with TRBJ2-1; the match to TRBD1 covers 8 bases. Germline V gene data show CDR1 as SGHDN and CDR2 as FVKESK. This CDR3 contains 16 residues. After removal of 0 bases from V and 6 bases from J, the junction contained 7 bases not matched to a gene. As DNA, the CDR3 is TGTGCCAGCAGCCAAGAGGACAGGGCCCCTCCCAATGAGCAGTTCTTC. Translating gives CASSQEDRAPPNEQFF.

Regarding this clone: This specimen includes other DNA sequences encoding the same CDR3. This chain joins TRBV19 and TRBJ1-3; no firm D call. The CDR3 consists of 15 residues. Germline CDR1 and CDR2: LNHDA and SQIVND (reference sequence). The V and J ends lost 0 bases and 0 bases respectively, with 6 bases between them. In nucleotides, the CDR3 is TGTGCCAGTAGTATAGAGGGCAACTCTGGAAACACCATATATTTT. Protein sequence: CASSIEGNSGNTIYF.

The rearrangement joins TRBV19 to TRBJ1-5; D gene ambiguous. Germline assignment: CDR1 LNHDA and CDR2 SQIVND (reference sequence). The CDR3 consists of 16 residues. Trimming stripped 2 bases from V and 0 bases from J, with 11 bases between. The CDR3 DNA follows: TGTGCCAGTAGTATACGACACAGCTATAGCAATCAGCCCCAGCATTTT. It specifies CASSIRHSYSNQPQHF. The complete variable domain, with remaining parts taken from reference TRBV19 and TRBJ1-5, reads DGGITQSPKYLFRKEGQNVTLSCEQNLNHDAMYWYRQDPGQGLRLIYYSQIVNDFQKGDIAEGYSVSREKKESFPLTVTSAQKNPTAFYLCASSIRHSYSNQPQHFGDGTRLSIL.

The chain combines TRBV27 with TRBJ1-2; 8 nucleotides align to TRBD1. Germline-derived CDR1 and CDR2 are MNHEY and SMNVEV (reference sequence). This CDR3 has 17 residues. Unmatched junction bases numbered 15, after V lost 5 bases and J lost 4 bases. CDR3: CASSPQTGGLSFYGYTF. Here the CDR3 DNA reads TGTGCCAGCAGTCCACAAACAGGGGGGCTTTCTTTCTATGGCTACACCTTC.